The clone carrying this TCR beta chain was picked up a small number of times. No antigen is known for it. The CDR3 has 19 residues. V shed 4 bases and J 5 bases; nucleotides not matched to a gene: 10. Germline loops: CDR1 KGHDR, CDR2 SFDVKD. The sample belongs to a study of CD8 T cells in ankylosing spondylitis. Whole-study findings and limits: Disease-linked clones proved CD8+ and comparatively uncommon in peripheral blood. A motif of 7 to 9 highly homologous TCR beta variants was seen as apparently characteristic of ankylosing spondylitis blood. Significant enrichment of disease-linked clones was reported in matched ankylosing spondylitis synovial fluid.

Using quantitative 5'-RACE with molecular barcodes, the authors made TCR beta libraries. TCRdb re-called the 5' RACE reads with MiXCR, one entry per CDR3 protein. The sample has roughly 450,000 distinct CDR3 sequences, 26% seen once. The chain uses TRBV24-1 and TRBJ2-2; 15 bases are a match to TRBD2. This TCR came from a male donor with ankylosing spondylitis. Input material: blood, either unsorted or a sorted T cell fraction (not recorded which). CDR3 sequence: CATSDRGLAGGIRTGELFF. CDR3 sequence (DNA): TGTGCCACCAGTGACCGTGGACTAGCGGGAGGGATAAGAACCGGGGAGCTGTTTTTT.